This is a list of T cell receptor beta chains from one sample in a study of PD-1 blockade in classical Hodgkin lymphoma. This table comes from immunoSEQ multiplex PCR, and its TCRdb copy is limited to in-frame clones, with some not included. The profile shows about 20,000 clones, approximately 80% of them singletons. The input for sequencing was CD8+ T cells from blood, taken before the fourth cycle of nivolumab. Receptors originate from a human donor with classical Hodgkin lymphoma. CDR3s include the opening cysteine and the closing phenylalanine or tryptophan. Each record gives: CDR3 length, D gene, clone size, V gene, J gene, CDR3 protein, CDR3 DNA. A D gene is named only where the DNA matches it firmly. Not every row has a clone size; where given, it reads once, few, many or a size class.

len: 17
d_gene: TRBD2
abundance: NA
v_gene: TRBV4-2
j_gene: TRBJ2-5
CDR3aa: CASSPRTSGGIQETQYF
CDR3nt: TGTGCCAGCAGCCCTAGGACTAGCGGGGGGATACAAGAGACCCAGTACTTC

len: 11
d_gene: NA
abundance: NA
v_gene: TRBV29-1
j_gene: TRBJ1-2
CDR3aa: CSGRHNYGYTF
CDR3nt: TGCAGCGGGCGGCACAACTATGGCTACACCTTC

len: 13
d_gene: TRBD1
abundance: once
v_gene: TRBV27
j_gene: TRBJ2-7
CDR3aa: CASSFTGDYEQYF
CDR3nt: TGTGCCAGCAGTTTCACAGGGGACTACGAGCAGTACTTC

len: 13
d_gene: NA
abundance: NA
v_gene: TRBV28
j_gene: TRBJ2-1
CDR3aa: CASSFRGYNEQFF
CDR3nt: TGTGCCAGCAGTTTTAGGGGGTACAATGAGCAGTTCTTC

len: 15
d_gene: NA
abundance: NA
v_gene: TRBV5-8
j_gene: TRBJ2-2
CDR3aa: CASRYGLLNTGELFF
CDR3nt: TGTGCCAGCAGATATGGACTGCTGAACACCGGGGAGCTGTTTTTT

len: 14
d_gene: NA
abundance: NA
v_gene: TRBV6-1
j_gene: TRBJ2-7
CDR3aa: CASSSVGGSYEQYF
CDR3nt: TGTGCCAGCAGTTCGGTCGGGGGATCGTACGAGCAGTACTTC

len: 16
d_gene: NA
abundance: NA
v_gene: TRBV7-2
j_gene: TRBJ1-4
CDR3aa: CASSPLARATNEKLFF
CDR3nt: TGTGCCAGCAGCCCACTTGCGAGAGCAACTAATGAAAAACTGTTTTTT

len: 12
d_gene: NA
abundance: NA
v_gene: TRBV6-5
j_gene: TRBJ2-7
CDR3aa: CASSRGGYEQYF
CDR3nt: TGTGCCAGCAGTAGGGGGGGATACGAGCAGTACTTC

len: 16
d_gene: TRBD1
abundance: NA
v_gene: TRBV29-1
j_gene: TRBJ2-7
CDR3aa: CSVGMTGVGTSYEQYF
CDR3nt: TGCAGCGTTGGGATGACAGGGGTAGGGACCTCCTACGAGCAGTACTTC

len: 14
d_gene: TRBD1
abundance: once
v_gene: TRBV7-6
j_gene: TRBJ1-4
CDR3aa: CASSFWTGGEKLFF
CDR3nt: TGTGCCAGCAGCTTTTGGACAGGGGGAGAAAAACTGTTTTTT

len: 16
d_gene: NA
abundance: NA
v_gene: TRBV11-2
j_gene: TRBJ2-5
CDR3aa: CASSLAGTGLQETQYF
CDR3nt: TGTGCCAGCAGCTTAGCCGGGACGGGACTCCAAGAGACCCAGTACTTC

len: 15
d_gene: TRBD1
abundance: NA
v_gene: TRBV4-1
j_gene: TRBJ2-7
CDR3aa: CASSLGTDRGYEQYF
CDR3nt: TGCGCCAGCAGCCTGGGTACGGACAGGGGCTACGAGCAGTACTTC